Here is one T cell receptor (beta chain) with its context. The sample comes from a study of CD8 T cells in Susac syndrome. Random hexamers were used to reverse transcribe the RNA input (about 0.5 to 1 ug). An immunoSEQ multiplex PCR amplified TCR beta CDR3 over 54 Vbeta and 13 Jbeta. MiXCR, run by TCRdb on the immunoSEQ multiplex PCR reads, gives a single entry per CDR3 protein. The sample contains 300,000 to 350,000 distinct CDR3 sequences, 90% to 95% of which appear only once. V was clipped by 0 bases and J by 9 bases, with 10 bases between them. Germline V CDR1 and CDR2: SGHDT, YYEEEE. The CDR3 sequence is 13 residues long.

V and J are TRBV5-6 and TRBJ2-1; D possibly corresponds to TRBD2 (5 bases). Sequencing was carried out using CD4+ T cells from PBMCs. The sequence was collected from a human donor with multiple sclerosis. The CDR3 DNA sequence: TGTGCCAGCAGCTTGGTTGCCCGGGGTGAGCAGTTCTTC. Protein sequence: CASSLVARGEQFF.